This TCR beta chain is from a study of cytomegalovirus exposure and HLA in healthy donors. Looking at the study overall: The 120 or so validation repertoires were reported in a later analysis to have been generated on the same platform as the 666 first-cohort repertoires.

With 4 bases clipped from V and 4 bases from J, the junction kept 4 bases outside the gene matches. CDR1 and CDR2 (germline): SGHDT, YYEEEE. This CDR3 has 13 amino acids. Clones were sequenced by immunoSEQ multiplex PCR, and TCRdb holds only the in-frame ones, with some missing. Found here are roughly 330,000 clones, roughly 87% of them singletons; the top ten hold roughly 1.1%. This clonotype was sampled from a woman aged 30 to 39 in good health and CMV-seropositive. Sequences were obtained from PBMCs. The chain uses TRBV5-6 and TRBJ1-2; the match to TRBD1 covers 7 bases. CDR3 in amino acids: CASSEGQIYGYTF. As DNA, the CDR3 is TGTGCCAGCAGCGAGGGACAGATCTATGGCTACACCTTC.